The rows below give T cell receptor beta chains drawn from one sample of a study of CD8 T cells in ankylosing spondylitis. TCRdb reprocessed the 5' RACE reads via MiXCR and lists one record per CDR3 protein. The repertoire holds about 42,000 distinct CDR3 sequences, with 3% to 4% as singletons. Sequenced sample: blood, either unsorted or a sorted T cell fraction (not recorded which). Source of these receptors: a female donor with ankylosing spondylitis or in good health (not recorded which). The CDR3 runs from the conserved cysteine through the conserved F or W. A D gene is named only where the DNA matches it firmly. Clone size is given as how often the clone was seen (once, few, many) or a class if it is expanded.

clone size	V gene	J gene	D gene	CDR3 protein	CDR3 DNA
many	TRBV9	TRBJ1-1	.	CASSVGAGPNTEAFF	TGTGCCAGCAGCGTAGGTGCAGGCCCGAACACTGAAGCTTTCTTT
many	TRBV9	TRBJ2-7	.	CASSVGLDYEQYF	TGTGCCAGCAGCGTAGGACTAGACTACGAGCAGTACTTC
many	TRBV9	TRBJ2-1	.	CASSGAQLFF	TGTGCCAGCTCAGGGGCGCAGCTGTTCTTC
many	TRBV9	TRBJ1-1	.	CASSVRGANTEAFF	TGTGCCAGCAGCGTAAGAGGGGCGAACACTGAAGCTTTCTTT
many	TRBV9	TRBJ2-7	.	CASSVTPDSYEQYF	TGTGCCAGCAGCGTAACTCCGGACAGCTACGAGCAGTACTTC
many	TRBV9	TRBJ2-3	.	CASSGGHNADTQYF	TGTGCCAGCAGCGGGGGACACAATGCAGATACGCAGTATTTT
medium-sized	TRBV9	TRBJ1-1	TRBD1	CASSVGWGQGGEAFF	TGTGCCAGCAGCGTCGGCTGGGGACAGGGGGGCGAAGCTTTCTTT
many	TRBV9	TRBJ2-3	.	CASSPAPRDTQYF	TGTGCCAGCAGCCCAGCCCCCCGAGATACGCAGTATTTT
few	TRBV9	TRBJ2-3	TRBD2	CASSVARTSGGSTDTQYF	TGTGCCAGCAGCGTAGCAAGGACTAGCGGGGGAAGCACAGATACGCAGTATTTT
many	TRBV9	TRBJ1-6	.	CASSPGLHNSPLHF	TGTGCCAGCAGCCCCGGACTCCATAATTCACCCCTCCACTTT
few	TRBV9	TRBJ2-7	.	CASSPRGSVYEQYF	TGTGCCAGCAGCCCAAGAGGAAGCGTCTACGAGCAGTACTTC
many	TRBV9	TRBJ1-6	.	CASSETAGNSPLHF	TGTGCCAGCAGCGAGACGGCTGGTAATTCACCCCTCCACTTT
many	TRBV9	TRBJ2-2	.	CASSGMAGAPTGELFF	TGTGCCAGCAGCGGCATGGCAGGGGCCCCCACCGGGGAGCTGTTTTTT
many	TRBV9	TRBJ1-1	.	CASSVDNRVRGEAFF	TGTGCCAGCAGCGTAGATAACAGGGTGAGGGGTGAAGCTTTCTTT